The subject of this entry is one T cell receptor (beta chain). This record comes from a study of blood T cell repertoires in COVID-19. With 2 bases clipped from V and 5 bases from J, the junction kept 6 bases outside the gene matches. Germline V gene sequence: CDR1 KGHDR, CDR2 SFDVKD. The CDR3 runs 16 residues. Methods used by the authors: Reference gene primer amplification yielded estimated nucleated cell counts. TCRdb's copy holds only in-frame clones and misses some; the assay was immunoSEQ multiplex PCR. The DNA gave D and trimming, while V, J and clone size come from that table. The data hold more than 25,000 clones, with approximately 93% observed a single time.

The TCR comes from a human donor with active COVID-19. The donor label of this sample is uncertain. The chain combines TRBV24-1 with TRBJ2-5; 11 bases agree with TRBD1. The sample taken for sequencing was peripheral blood. CDR3 sequence reads: CATSDSGTGGGETQYF. As DNA, the CDR3 is TGTGCCACCAGTGATTCCGGGACAGGGGGGGGCGAGACCCAGTACTTC.